This is a list of T cell receptor beta chains from one sample in a study of cytomegalovirus exposure and HLA in healthy donors. Only in-frame clones appear in the TCRdb table, and some are missing; sequencing was by immunoSEQ multiplex PCR. The table records 95,000 or so clones, about 77% of them present only once. What was sequenced was PBMCs. All receptors come from a woman aged 40 to 55 in good health and CMV-seronegative. The CDR3 runs from the conserved cysteine through the conserved F or W. A D gene is named only where the DNA matches it firmly. Clone size appears in some rows only: once, few, many, or a class for an expanded clone.

TRBJ2-2,TRBV5-5,TRBD1,once,TGTGCCAGCAGCGATGGGACAGCGAACACCGGGGAGCTGTTTTTT,CASSDGTANTGELFF
TRBJ1-1,TRBV4-1,-,-,TGCGCCAGCAGCCACCTACCCCTCCAGGGTCTTTCGACTGAAGCTTTCTTT,CASSHLPLQGLSTEAFF
TRBJ2-5,TRBV7-9,-,-,TGTGCCAGCAGCCCCCAGGACATACAGTACTTC,CASSPQDIQYF
TRBJ2-7,TRBV5-1,-,-,TGCGCCAGCAGCTTGGTTCAGGGAGGTAGACTCTACGAGCAGTACTTC,CASSLVQGGRLYEQYF
TRBJ1-1,TRBV4-3,-,-,TGCGCCAGCAGCCAAGATGCCGCGGACACTGAAGCTTTCTTT,CASSQDAADTEAFF
TRBJ2-7,TRBV4-2,-,-,TGTGCCAGCAGCCGCCAGAGGAACGAGCAGTACTTC,CASSRQRNEQYF
TRBJ2-7,TRBV30,TRBD2,-,TGTGCCTGGAGTAAAGGGACTAGCGGAGTTTCCTACGAGCAGTACTTC,CAWSKGTSGVSYEQYF
TRBJ1-2,TRBV2,-,-,TGTGCCAGCATTAAATCTGAGGTCCCGAGAGGCTATGGCTACACCTTC,CASIKSEVPRGYGYTF
TRBJ2-6,TRBV15,-,-,TGTGCCACCAGCAGAGTAGAGGGTGGAATAACTTCTGGGGCCAACGTCCTGACTTTC,CATSRVEGGITSGANVLTF
TRBJ2-7,TRBV7-9,TRBD2,-,TGTGCCAGCAGCCCTCCGACTAGCGGGGGCTACGAGCAGTACTTC,CASSPPTSGGYEQYF
TRBJ1-4,TRBV29-1,TRBD1,-,TGCAGCGCCCTTTACAGGGGTGGCGAAAAACTGTTTTTT,CSALYRGGEKLFF
TRBJ1-2,TRBV5-1,-,medium-sized,TGCGCCAGCAGCTTGGAGAAAGGAACCCCTGGGCATGGCTACACCTTC,CASSLEKGTPGHGYTF
TRBJ2-7,TRBV6-1,-,-,TGTGCCAGCAGTGAACTTGGCCTCTACGAGCAGTACTTC,CASSELGLYEQYF
TRBJ1-2,TRBV6-5,TRBD1,-,TGTGCCAGCAGGCACCCCCTTGGGACAGGGATTGGCTACACCTTC,CASRHPLGTGIGYTF
TRBJ2-2,TRBV5-1,TRBD2,once,TGCGCCAGCAGCTTGGACGGATCGGGGGGGCGCACCGGGGAGCTGTTTTTT,CASSLDGSGGRTGELFF
TRBJ1-1,TRBV11-1,TRBD1,-,TGTGCCAGCAGCCCCTCCCCCCTGACAGGGGAAGATCGGACTGAAGCTTTCTTT,CASSPSPLTGEDRTEAFF
TRBJ2-7,TRBV20-1,-,-,TGCAGTGCTAGTGGGGCCAGGCAGTACTTC,CSASGARQYF
TRBJ1-2,TRBV25-1,-,once,TGTGCCAGCAGTGAATCGAGAACGTTCCAAGGCTACACCTTC,CASSESRTFQGYTF
TRBJ2-3,TRBV5-4,-,few,TGTGCCAGCAGCCCACGTGGAGCAGATACGCAGTATTTT,CASSPRGADTQYF
TRBJ2-7,TRBV7-6,-,-,TGTGCCAGCAGCCTCTTACTCGCCCCCGCCTACGAGCAGTACTTC,CASSLLLAPAYEQYF
TRBJ2-5,TRBV7-2,TRBD1,-,TGTGCCAGCAGCTCTACGCCCTGGACAGGGGTGGGAGAGACCCAGTACTTC,CASSSTPWTGVGETQYF
TRBJ1-1,TRBV11-3,-,-,TGTGCCAGCAGCTATAGTGGGGGGTTCCCAAACACTGAAGCTTTCTTT,CASSYSGGFPNTEAFF
TRBJ1-2,TRBV6-5,-,-,TGTGCCAGCAGTTACAACGCAGGGAAGGGGGGGTATGGCTACACCTTC,CASSYNAGKGGYGYTF